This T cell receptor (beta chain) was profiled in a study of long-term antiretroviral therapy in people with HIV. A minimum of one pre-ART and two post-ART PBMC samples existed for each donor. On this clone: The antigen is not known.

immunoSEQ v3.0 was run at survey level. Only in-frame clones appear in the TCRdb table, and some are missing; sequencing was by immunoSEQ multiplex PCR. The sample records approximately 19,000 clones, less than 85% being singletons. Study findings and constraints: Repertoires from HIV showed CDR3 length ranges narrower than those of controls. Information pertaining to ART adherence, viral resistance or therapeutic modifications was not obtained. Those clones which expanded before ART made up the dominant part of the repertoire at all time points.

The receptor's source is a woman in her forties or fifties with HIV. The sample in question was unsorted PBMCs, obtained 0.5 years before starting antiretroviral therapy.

Written as DNA, the CDR3 is TGTGCCTGGACGGGCAATAGCAATCAGCCCCAGCATTTT. Residues: CAWTGNSNQPQHF. The chain links TRBV30 to TRBJ1-5, with unresolved D. Germline CDR1 is GTSNPN and CDR2 is SVGIG (reference sequence). The CDR3 sequence is 13 residues long. V dropped 4 bases and J dropped 0 bases, with 7 bases sitting between them.